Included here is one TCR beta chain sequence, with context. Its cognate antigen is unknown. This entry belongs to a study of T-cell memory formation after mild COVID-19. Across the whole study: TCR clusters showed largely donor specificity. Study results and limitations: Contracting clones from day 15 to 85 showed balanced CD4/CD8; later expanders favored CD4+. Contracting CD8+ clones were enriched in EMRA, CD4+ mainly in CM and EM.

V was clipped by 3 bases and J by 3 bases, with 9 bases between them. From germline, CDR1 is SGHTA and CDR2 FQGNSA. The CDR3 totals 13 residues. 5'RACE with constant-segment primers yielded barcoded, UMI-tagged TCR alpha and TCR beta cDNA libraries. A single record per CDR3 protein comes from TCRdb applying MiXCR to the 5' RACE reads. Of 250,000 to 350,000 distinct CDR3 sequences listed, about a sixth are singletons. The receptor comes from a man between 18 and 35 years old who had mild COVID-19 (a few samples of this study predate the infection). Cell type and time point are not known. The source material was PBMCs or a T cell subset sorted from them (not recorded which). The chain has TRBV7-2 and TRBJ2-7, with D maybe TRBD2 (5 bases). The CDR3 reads CASSLIGIYEQYV. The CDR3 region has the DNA TGTGCCAGCAGCTTGATCGGGATCTACGAGCAGTACGTC.